This T cell receptor (beta chain) was sequenced in a study of blood T cell repertoires in COVID-19. On the study more broadly: Specimens from acute and convalescent COVID-19 originated in the United States, Italy and Spain. Sources were T cells, B-cell-depleted T cells, or PBMCs; the material itself was cDNA or gDNA.

V lost 1 base and J lost 2, with 11 bases in between. CDR1 SEHNR and CDR2 FQNEAQ come from the germline V gene (reference sequence). The CDR3 runs to 16 residues. In the authors' methods: Amplifying reference gene primers gave estimates of nucleated cell counts. TCRdb's copy holds only in-frame clones and misses some; the assay was immunoSEQ multiplex PCR. V and J calls and clone size are those listed in that table; D and trimming were worked out from the DNA. The sample includes about 110,000 clones, over 75% seen only once; the top ten take roughly 2.5%. This clone was recorded only once. This receptor was identified in a human donor in a cohort sampled during active COVID-19. Material: peripheral blood. This chain joins TRBV7-9 and TRBJ2-2; weak D call: TRBD1 (6 bases). The CDR3 DNA sequence: TGTGCCAGCAGCTTAGATCAGGGGTCCAACACCGGGGAGCTGTTTTTT. This gives the protein CASSLDQGSNTGELFF.